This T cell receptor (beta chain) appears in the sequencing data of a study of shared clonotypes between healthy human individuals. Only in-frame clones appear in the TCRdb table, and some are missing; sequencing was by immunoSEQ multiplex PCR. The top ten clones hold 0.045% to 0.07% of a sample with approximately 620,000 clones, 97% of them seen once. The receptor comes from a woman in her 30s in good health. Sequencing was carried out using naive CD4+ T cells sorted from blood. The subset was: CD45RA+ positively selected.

The DNA for the CDR3 is TGTGCCAGAAGCTTGGATGGAGATCAGCCCCAGCATTTT. Its translation is CARSLDGDQPQHF. This chain uses TRBV5-3 with TRBJ1-5; no reliable D call. TRBV5-3 is designated an ORF whose function remains uncertain. The CDR3 spans 13 residues. V was trimmed by 0 bases and J by 5 bases, leaving 6 bases between them.